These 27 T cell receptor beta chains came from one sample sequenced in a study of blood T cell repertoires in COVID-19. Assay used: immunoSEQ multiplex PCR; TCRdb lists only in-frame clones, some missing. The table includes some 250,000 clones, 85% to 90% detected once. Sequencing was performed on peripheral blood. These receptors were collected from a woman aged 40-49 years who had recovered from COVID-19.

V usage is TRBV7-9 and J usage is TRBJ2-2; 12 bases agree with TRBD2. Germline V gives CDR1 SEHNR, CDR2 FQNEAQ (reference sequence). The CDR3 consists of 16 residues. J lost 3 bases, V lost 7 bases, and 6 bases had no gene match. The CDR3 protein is CASNTRTSGDTGELFF. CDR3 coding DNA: TGTGCCAGCAACACCCGGACTAGCGGGGACACCGGGGAGCTGTTTTTT.

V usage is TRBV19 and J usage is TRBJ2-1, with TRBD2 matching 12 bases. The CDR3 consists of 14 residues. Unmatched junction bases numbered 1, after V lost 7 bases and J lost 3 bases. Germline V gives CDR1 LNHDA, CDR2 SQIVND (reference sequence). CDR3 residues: CASTTSGSYNEQFF. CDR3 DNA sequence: TGTGCCAGTACGACTAGCGGGAGCTACAATGAGCAGTTCTTC.

CDR3 region: CASSPGGGRWKFF. CDR3 nucleotide sequence: TGTGCCAGCAGCCCCGGCGGGGGTCGGTGGAAGTTCTTC. The rearrangement uses TRBV7-2 and TRBJ2-1, with 7 bases matching TRBD2. The length of the CDR3 is 13 residues. Germline V gives CDR1 SGHTA, CDR2 FQGNSA. With V trimmed by 5 bases and J by 14 bases, 12 bases remained unmatched.

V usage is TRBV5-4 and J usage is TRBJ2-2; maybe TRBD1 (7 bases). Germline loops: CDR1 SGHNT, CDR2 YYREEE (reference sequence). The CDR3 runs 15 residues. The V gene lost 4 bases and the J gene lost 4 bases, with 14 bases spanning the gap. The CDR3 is CASSSDQGGTGELFF. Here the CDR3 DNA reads TGTGCCAGCAGCAGCGACCAGGGGGGCACCGGGGAGCTGTTTTTT. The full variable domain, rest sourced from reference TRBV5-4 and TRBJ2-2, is ETGVTQSPTHLIKTRGQQVTLRCSSQSGHNTVSWYQQALGQGPQFIFQYYREEENGRGNFPPRFSGLQFPNYSSELNVNALELDDSALYLCASSSDQGGTGELFFGEGSRLTVL.

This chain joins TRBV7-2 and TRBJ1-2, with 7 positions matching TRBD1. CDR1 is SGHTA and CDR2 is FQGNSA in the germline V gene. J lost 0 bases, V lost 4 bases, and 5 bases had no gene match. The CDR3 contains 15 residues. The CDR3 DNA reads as TGTGCCAGCAGCTACGGGACAGAGTCTAACTATGGCTACACCTTC. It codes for CASSYGTESNYGYTF. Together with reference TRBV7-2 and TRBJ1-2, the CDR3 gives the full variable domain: GAGVSQSPSNKVTEKGKDVELRCDPISGHTALYWYRQSLGQGLEFLIYFQGNSAPDKSGLPSDRFSAERTGGSVSTLTIQRTQQEDSAVYLCASSYGTESNYGYTFGSGTRLTVV.

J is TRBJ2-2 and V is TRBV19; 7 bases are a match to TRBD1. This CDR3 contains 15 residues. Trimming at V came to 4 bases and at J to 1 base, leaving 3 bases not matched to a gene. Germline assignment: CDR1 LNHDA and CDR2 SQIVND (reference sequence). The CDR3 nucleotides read TGTGCCAGTAGTACTCGACAGGGGAACACCGGGGAGCTGTTTTTT. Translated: CASSTRQGNTGELFF. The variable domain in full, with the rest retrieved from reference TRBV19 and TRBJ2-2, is DGGITQSPKYLFRKEGQNVTLSCEQNLNHDAMYWYRQDPGQGLRLIYYSQIVNDFQKGDIAEGYSVSREKKESFPLTVTSAQKNPTAFYLCASSTRQGNTGELFFGEGSRLTVL.

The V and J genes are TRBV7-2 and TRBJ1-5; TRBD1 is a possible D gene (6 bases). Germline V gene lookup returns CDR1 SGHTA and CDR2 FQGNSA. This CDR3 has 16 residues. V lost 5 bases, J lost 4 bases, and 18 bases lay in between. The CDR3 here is CASSPLGGARNQPQHF. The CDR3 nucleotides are TGTGCCAGCAGCCCCTTGGGGGGGGCTAGGAATCAGCCCCAGCATTTT.

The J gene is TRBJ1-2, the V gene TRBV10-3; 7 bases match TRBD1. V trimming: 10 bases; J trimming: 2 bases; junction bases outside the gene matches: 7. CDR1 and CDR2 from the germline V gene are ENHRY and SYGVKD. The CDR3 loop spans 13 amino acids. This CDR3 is CATYRTGNYGYTF. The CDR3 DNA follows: TGTGCCACCTACCGGACAGGCAACTATGGCTACACCTTC.

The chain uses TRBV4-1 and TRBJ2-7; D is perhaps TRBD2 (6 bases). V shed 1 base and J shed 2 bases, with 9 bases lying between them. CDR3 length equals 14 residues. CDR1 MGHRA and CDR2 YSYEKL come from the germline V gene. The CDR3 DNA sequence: TGCGCCAGCAGCCAAGTTGGAGGGACCTACGAGCAGTACTTC. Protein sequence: CASSQVGGTYEQYF.

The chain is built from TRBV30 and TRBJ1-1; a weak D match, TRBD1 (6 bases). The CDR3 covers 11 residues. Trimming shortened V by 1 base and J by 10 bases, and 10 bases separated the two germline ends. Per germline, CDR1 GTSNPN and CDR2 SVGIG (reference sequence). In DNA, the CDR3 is TGTGCCTGGAGTGGGGGGCATGGAGCTTTCTTT. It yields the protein CAWSGGHGAFF.

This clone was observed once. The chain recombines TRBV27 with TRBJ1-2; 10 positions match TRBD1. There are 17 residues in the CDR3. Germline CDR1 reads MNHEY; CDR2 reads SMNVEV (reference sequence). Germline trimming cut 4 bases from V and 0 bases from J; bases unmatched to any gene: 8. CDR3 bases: TGTGCCAGCAGTTCCCGGGACAGGGGTCAATCTAACTATGGCTACACCTTC. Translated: CASSSRDRGQSNYGYTF.

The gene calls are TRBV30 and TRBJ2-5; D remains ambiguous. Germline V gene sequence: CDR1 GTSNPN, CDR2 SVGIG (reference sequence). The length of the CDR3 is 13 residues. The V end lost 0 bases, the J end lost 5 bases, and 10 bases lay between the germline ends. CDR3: CAWSVVPGETQYF. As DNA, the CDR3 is TGTGCCTGGAGTGTAGTCCCCGGGGAGACCCAGTACTTC.

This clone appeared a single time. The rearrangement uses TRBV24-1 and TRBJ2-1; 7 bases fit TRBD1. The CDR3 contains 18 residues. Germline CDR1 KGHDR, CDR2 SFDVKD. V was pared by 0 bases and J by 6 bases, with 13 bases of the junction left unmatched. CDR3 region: CATSDLPTSRQGPNEQFF. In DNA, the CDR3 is TGTGCCACCAGTGATTTGCCGACATCAAGACAGGGCCCCAATGAGCAGTTCTTC.

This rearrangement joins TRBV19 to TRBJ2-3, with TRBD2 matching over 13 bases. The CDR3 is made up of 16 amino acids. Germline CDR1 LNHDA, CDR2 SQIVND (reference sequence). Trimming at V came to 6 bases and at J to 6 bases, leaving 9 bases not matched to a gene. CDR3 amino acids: CASSPGLAGPGDTQYF. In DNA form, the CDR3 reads TGTGCCAGTAGCCCGGGACTAGCGGGACCCGGGGATACGCAGTATTTT.

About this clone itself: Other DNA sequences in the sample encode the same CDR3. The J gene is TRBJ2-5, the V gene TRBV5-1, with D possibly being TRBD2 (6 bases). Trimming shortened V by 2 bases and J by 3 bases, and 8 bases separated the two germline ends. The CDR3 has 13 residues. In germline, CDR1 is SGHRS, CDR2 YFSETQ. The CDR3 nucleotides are TGCGCCAGCAGCTTATGGGGGGAAGAGACCCAGTACTTC. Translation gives CASSLWGEETQYF.

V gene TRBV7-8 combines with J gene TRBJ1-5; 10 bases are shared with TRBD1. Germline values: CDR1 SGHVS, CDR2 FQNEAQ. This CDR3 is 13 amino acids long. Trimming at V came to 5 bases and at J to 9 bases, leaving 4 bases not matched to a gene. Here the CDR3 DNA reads TGTGCCAGCAGCCCGGGACAGGGGTGGCCCCAGCATTTT. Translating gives CASSPGQGWPQHF.

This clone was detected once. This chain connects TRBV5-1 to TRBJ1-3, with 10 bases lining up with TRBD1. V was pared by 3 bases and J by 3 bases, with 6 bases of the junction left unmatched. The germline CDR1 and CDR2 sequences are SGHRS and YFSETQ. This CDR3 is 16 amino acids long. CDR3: CASSSQGTGVGNTIYF. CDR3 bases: TGCGCCAGCAGCTCCCAAGGGACAGGGGTTGGAAACACCATATATTTT.

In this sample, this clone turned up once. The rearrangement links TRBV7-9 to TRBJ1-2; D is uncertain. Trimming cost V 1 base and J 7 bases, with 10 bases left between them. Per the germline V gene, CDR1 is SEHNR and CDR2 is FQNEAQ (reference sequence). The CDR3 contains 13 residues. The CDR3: CASSLERVGGYTF. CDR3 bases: TGTGCCAGCAGCTTAGAGCGGGTTGGTGGCTACACCTTC.

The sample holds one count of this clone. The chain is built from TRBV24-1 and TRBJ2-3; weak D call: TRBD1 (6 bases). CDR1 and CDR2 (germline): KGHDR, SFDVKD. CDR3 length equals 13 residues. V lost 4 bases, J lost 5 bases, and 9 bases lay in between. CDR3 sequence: CATSDSGVDTQYF. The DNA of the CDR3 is TGTGCCACCAGTGACTCAGGGGTAGATACGCAGTATTTT.

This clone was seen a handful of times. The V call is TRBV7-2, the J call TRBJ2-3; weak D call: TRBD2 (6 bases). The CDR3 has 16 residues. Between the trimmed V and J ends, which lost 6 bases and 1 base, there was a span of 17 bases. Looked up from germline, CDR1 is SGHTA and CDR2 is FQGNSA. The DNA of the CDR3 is TGTGCCAGCAGACCCTCCGGGGGTAGGGGCACAGATACGCAGTATTTT. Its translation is CASRPSGGRGTDTQYF.

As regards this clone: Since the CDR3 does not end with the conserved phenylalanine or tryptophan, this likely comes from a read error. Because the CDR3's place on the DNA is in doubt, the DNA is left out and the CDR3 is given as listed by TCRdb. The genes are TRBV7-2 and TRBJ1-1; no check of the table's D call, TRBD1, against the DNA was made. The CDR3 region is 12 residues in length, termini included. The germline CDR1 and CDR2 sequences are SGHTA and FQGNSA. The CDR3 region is CASSLAGWVPQI.

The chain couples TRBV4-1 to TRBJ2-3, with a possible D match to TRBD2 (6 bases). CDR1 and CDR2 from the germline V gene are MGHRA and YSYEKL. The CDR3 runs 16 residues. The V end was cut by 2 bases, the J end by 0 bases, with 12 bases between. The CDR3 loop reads CASSQRGGISTDTQYF. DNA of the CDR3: TGCGCCAGCAGCCAACGTGGGGGGATTAGCACAGATACGCAGTATTTT.

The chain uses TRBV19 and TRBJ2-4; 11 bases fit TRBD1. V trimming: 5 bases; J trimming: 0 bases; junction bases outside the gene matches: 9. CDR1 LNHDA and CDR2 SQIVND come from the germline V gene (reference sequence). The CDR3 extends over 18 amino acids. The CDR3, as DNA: TGTGCCAGTAGTCCCCGGGACAGGGGGACTGGAGCCAAAAACATTCAGTACTTC. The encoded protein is CASSPRDRGTGAKNIQYF.

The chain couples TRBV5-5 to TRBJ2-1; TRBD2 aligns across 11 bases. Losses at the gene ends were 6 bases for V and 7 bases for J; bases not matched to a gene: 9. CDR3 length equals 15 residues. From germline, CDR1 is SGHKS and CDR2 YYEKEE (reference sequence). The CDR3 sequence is CASNPGLAGGNEQFF. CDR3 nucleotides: TGTGCCAGCAACCCTGGACTAGCGGGTGGTAATGAGCAGTTCTTC.

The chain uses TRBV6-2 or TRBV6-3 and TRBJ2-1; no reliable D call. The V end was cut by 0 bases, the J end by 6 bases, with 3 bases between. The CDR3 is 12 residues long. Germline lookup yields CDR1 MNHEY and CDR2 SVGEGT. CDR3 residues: CASSYSSNEQFF. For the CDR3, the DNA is TGTGCCAGCAGTTACTCGAGCAATGAGCAGTTCTTC.

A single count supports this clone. The CDR3 is CASSLGGQAGFYEQYF. The CDR3, as DNA: TGTGCCAGCAGCTTGGGTGGGCAGGCAGGCTTCTACGAGCAGTACTTC. The chain is built from TRBV5-5 and TRBJ2-7; no reliable D call. The length of the CDR3 is 16 residues. The germline V gene has CDR1 SGHKS and CDR2 YYEKEE (reference sequence). V gave up 0 bases and J gave up 3 bases, with 16 bases separating them.

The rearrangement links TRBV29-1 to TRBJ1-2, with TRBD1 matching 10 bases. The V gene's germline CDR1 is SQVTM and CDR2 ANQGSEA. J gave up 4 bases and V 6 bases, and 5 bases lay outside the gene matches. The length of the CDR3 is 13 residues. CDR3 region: CSVGTGALYGYTF. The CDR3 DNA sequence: TGCAGCGTGGGGACAGGGGCCCTCTATGGCTACACCTTC.